This T cell receptor beta chain comes out of a study of regulatory T cells in long-lasting Graves disease. As to time point: newly diagnosed GD, antithyroid drugs for less than 3 months. Generation of the TCR library employed RNA extracted from PBMCs. To note about this clonotype: This likely came from a read error, as a far larger clone is one base away.

The CDR3 has 14 residues. CDR1 and CDR2 (germline): SGHAT, FQNNGV. For TCR beta, libraries came from iRepertoire HTBI primers and Arm-PCR of CDR3 regions. MiXCR was run by TCRdb on the multiplex PCR reads, yielding one entry per CDR3 protein. The data contain about 500,000 distinct CDR3 sequences, about 12% of them singletons. This sample was also put to use in a study of T cells in Graves' hyperthyroidism and ophthalmopathy. As reported in that work: HTBI primers drove first-round RT-PCR of the TCR CDR3.

The chain recombines TRBV11-2 with TRBJ2-7; possibly TRBD1 for D (6 bases). The J call may be faulty, since TRBJ2-1 better matches the DNA end. The clonotype was recovered from a woman aged 25 to 39 with Graves disease. Material: peripheral blood mononuclear cells (PBMCs), obtained at new diagnosis, from a patient treated with antithyroid drugs. The CDR3 bases are TGTGCCAGCAGCTGGATGGACAGTTACAATGAGCAGTTCTTC. It codes for CASSWMDSYNEQFF.